These T cell receptor beta chains were read from a single sample in a study of beta chain features in type 1 diabetes. Here immunoSEQ multiplex PCR was the method, and the copy in TCRdb shows in-frame clones only, minus some. The sample has about 620,000 clones, 15% seen once; the top ten hold roughly 0.098%. The source material was naive CD4+ T cells from blood. The receptor set was obtained from a man between 18 and 29 years old in good health. The CDR3 runs from the conserved cysteine through the conserved F or W. Fields, in order: V gene, J gene, clone size, CDR3 protein. Clone size appears in some rows only: once, few, many, or a class for an expanded clone.

v_call: TRBV29-1
j_call: TRBJ2-3
clone_size: few
cdr3_aa: CSVVQSTDTQYF

v_call: TRBV14
j_call: TRBJ1-6
clone_size: NA
cdr3_aa: CASSRRDAELNSPLHF

v_call: TRBV9
j_call: TRBJ2-4
clone_size: few
cdr3_aa: CASSVESGPLLAKNIQYF

v_call: TRBV4-3
j_call: TRBJ2-1
clone_size: few
cdr3_aa: CASSQEIRNEQFF

v_call: TRBV18
j_call: TRBJ2-3
clone_size: NA
cdr3_aa: CASSGMGRTDTQYF

v_call: TRBV7-2
j_call: TRBJ1-2
clone_size: few
cdr3_aa: CASSLDRVYGYTF

v_call: TRBV5-6
j_call: TRBJ2-1
clone_size: NA
cdr3_aa: CASSLRLGERNEQFF

v_call: TRBV5-1
j_call: TRBJ1-1
clone_size: NA
cdr3_aa: CASNSIQGSEAFF

v_call: TRBV19
j_call: TRBJ2-1
clone_size: NA
cdr3_aa: CASSIIGTSGSYNEQFF

v_call: TRBV9
j_call: TRBJ1-1
clone_size: few
cdr3_aa: CASSVTGANTEAFF

v_call: TRBV5-1
j_call: TRBJ2-2
clone_size: few
cdr3_aa: CASSLLRVNTGELFF

v_call: TRBV11-2
j_call: TRBJ2-7
clone_size: few
cdr3_aa: CASSLGPGTEYEQYF

v_call: TRBV7-9
j_call: TRBJ1-1
clone_size: NA
cdr3_aa: CASSLGGIGNTEAFF

v_call: TRBV12-5
j_call: TRBJ2-1
clone_size: few
cdr3_aa: CASGAAGGPPNEQFF

v_call: TRBV30
j_call: TRBJ1-3
clone_size: NA
cdr3_aa: CAWSGSRTGNTIYF

v_call: TRBV7-2
j_call: TRBJ1-2
clone_size: few
cdr3_aa: CASSLQGDRGNYGYTF

v_call: TRBV5-4
j_call: TRBJ2-7
clone_size: NA
cdr3_aa: CASSAGLAGGDEQYF

v_call: TRBV11-1
j_call: TRBJ2-5
clone_size: few
cdr3_aa: CASSLARRDETQYF

v_call: TRBV4-1
j_call: TRBJ1-5
clone_size: few
cdr3_aa: CASSQGFRGAGNQPQHF

v_call: TRBV6-5
j_call: TRBJ2-7
clone_size: NA
cdr3_aa: CASGRPGGKSHEQYF